Listed below are T cell receptor beta chains from one sample, sequenced in a study of regulatory T cells in long-lasting Graves disease. One entry per CDR3 protein, called by TCRdb with MiXCR from the multiplex PCR reads. The repertoire consists of 400,000 to 500,000 distinct CDR3 sequences, with 11% to 15% occurring once and the leading ten covering approximately 17%. In addition, the sample was reused for a study of T cells in Graves' hyperthyroidism and ophthalmopathy.

The sequences come from peripheral blood mononuclear cells (PBMCs), collected at new diagnosis, from a patient treated with antithyroid drugs. Every receptor here comes from a woman in her forties or fifties with Graves disease. Each CDR3 is given with its conserved first and last residue. D genes are given only for firm matches. Some rows mark clone size as missing; the rest say once, few, many or name a class of expanded clone.

>TRBV28|NA|TRBJ1-3|few
CASSTNGGNTIYF
TGTGCCAGCAGTACAAACGGTGGAAACACCATATATTTT
>TRBV6-1|TRBD2|TRBJ2-7|NA
CASRVRDYLYEQYF
TGTGCCAGCAGGGTCAGGGACTACCTTTACGAGCAGTACTTC
>TRBV28|NA|TRBJ1-3|few
CASSLPPAQASTIYF
TGTGCCAGCAGTTTACCGCCAGCACAAGCGAGCACCATATATTTT
>TRBV20-1|NA|TRBJ1-1|many
CSALKQGVEAFF
TGCAGTGCCCTAAAACAGGGAGTTGAAGCTTTCTTT
>TRBV18|NA|TRBJ1-1|many
CASSPMEQNTEAFF
TGTGCCAGCTCACCAATGGAACAGAACACTGAAGCTTTCTTT
>TRBV14|TRBD2|TRBJ2-1|NA
CASSQDLAVYNEQFF
TGTGCCAGCAGCCAAGATCTAGCGGTCTACAATGAGCAGTTCTTC
>TRBV10-2|NA|TRBJ2-7|few
CASTEGEIGYEQYF
TGCGCCAGCACCGAAGGGGAAATCGGGTACGAGCAGTACTTC
>TRBV5-1|NA|TRBJ1-1|NA
CASRATDGDTEAFF
TGCGCCAGCCGCGCCACCGACGGTGACACTGAAGCTTTCTTT
>TRBV24-1|TRBD1|TRBJ2-1|NA
CATSDSPGQGYNEQFF
TGTGCCACCAGTGACTCACCGGGACAGGGTTACAATGAGCAGTTCTTC
>TRBV20-1|TRBD1|TRBJ2-5|NA
CSASGTGAQETQYF
TGCAGTGCTAGTGGGACAGGGGCCCAAGAGACCCAGTACTTC
>TRBV12-3/TRBV12-4|NA|TRBJ2-2|many
CASTIGAQPNTGELFF
TGTGCCAGCACTATCGGGGCCCAACCAAACACCGGGGAGCTGTTTTTT
>TRBV20-1|TRBD2|TRBJ2-7|few
CSARELAAYYEQYF
TGCAGTGCTAGAGAACTAGCGGCGTACTACGAGCAGTACTTC
>TRBV5-1|TRBD2|TRBJ2-7|NA
CASSLAVLAGSSYEQYF
TGCGCCAGCAGCTTGGCCGTACTAGCGGGAAGCTCCTACGAGCAGTACTTC
>TRBV10-3|NA|TRBJ2-6|many
CAISESGTVSRANVLTF
TGTGCCATCAGTGAGTCAGGGACCGTTTCTAGGGCCAACGTCCTGACTTTC
>TRBV6-1|NA|TRBJ2-1|few
CASRHLLSGQKDNEQFF
TGTGCCAGCAGACACCTCCTTTCCGGACAGAAAGACAATGAGCAGTTCTTC
>TRBV4-1|NA|TRBJ1-1|few
CASSRTVGNTEAFF
TGCGCCAGCAGCCGAACAGTTGGGAACACTGAAGCTTTCTTT
>TRBV3-1|NA|TRBJ1-5|many
CASSQQYSNQPQHF
TGTGCCAGCAGCCAACAGTATAGCAATCAGCCCCAGCATTTT
>TRBV7-2|NA|TRBJ2-1|few
CASSLEGRNEQFF
TGTGCCAGCAGCTTAGAGGGTCGCAATGAGCAGTTCTTC
>TRBV7-9|TRBD1|TRBJ1-5|NA
CASSFGRDRGNQPQHF
TGTGCCAGCAGCTTTGGCAGGGACAGGGGCAATCAGCCCCAGCATTTT
>TRBV27|NA|TRBJ1-1|few
CASSIQGGFTEAFF
TGTGCCAGCAGTATACAGGGAGGTTTCACTGAAGCTTTCTTT
>TRBV7-3|NA|TRBJ2-7|many
CASSKGDGSSYEQYF
TGTGCCAGCAGCAAAGGGGACGGAAGCTCCTACGAGCAGTACTTC
>TRBV28|TRBD2|TRBJ2-1|many
CASSFRTSGRFEQFF
TGTGCCAGCAGTTTCCGGACTAGCGGGAGGTTTGAGCAGTTCTTC
>TRBV18|NA|TRBJ2-1|many
CASSPEWDSRGNEQFF
TGTGCCAGCTCACCCGAATGGGACTCACGGGGCAATGAGCAGTTCTTC
>TRBV28|TRBD1|TRBJ1-3|many
CASSLFQGADTIYF
TGTGCCAGCAGTTTATTCCAGGGGGCGGACACCATATATTTT
>TRBV10-3|TRBD1|TRBJ2-2|few
CAISDGTGLTGELFF
TGTGCCATCAGTGACGGGACAGGCCTCACCGGGGAGCTGTTTTTT
>TRBV29-1|TRBD2|TRBJ2-7|NA
CSVEAGRGAGYEQYF
TGCAGCGTTGAAGCTGGGAGGGGCGCGGGCTACGAGCAGTACTTC
>TRBV6-4|NA|TRBJ2-7|few
CASSEALKYEQYF
TGTGCCAGCAGTGAAGCGCTGAAGTACGAGCAGTACTTC
>TRBV6-5|NA|TRBJ2-3|many
CASSYSGTTDTQYF
TGTGCCAGCAGTTACTCAGGAACCACAGATACGCAGTATTTT
>TRBV19|NA|TRBJ2-7|few
CASSRDTPNYEQYF
TGTGCCAGTAGCCGGGACACCCCTAACTACGAGCAGTACTTC
>TRBV6-5|NA|TRBJ2-7|many
CASSYERAGALGEQYF
TGTGCCAGCAGTTACGAGCGGGCAGGGGCCCTGGGGGAGCAGTACTTC
>TRBV20-1|TRBD2|TRBJ2-5|many
CSATLGGTSQETQYF
TGCAGTGCAACCCTGGGCGGGACTAGTCAAGAGACCCAGTACTTC
>TRBV20-1|TRBD1|TRBJ2-7|NA
CSAKDSRGSYEQYF
TGCAGTGCTAAGGATAGCAGGGGGTCCTACGAGCAGTACTTC
>TRBV11-3|NA|TRBJ1-1|many
CASSLEGSTEAFF
TGTGCCAGCAGCTTGGAAGGGAGCACTGAAGCTTTCTTT
>TRBV5-5|NA|TRBJ1-4|few
CASSLVAGANEKLFF
TGTGCCAGCAGCTTGGTAGCAGGAGCTAATGAAAAACTGTTTTTT
>TRBV5-1|TRBD2|TRBJ2-6|few
CASSSVGVGRALGANVLTF
TGCGCCAGCAGCTCAGTCGGGGTAGGGAGGGCTCTGGGGGCCAACGTCCTGACTTTC
>TRBV19|NA|TRBJ2-7|few
CASSIGDSTYEQYF
TGTGCCAGTAGTATAGGTGACAGCACCTACGAGCAGTACTTC
>TRBV24-1|TRBD2|TRBJ2-7|few
CATSDFPLAGFYEQYF
TGTGCCACCAGTGATTTTCCTCTAGCGGGATTTTACGAGCAGTACTTC